The 30 T cell receptor beta chains below come from one sample, sequenced in a study of T-cell memory formation after mild COVID-19. In TCRdb, the 5' RACE reads were re-called with MiXCR into one record per CDR3 protein. The table has 300,000 or so distinct CDR3 sequences, around 15% seen once; the top ten hold around a fifth. The sample consisted of PBMCs or a T cell subset sorted from them (not recorded which). The receptors here all came from a man aged 18 to 29 who had mild COVID-19 (a few samples of this study predate the infection). Cell type and time point are not known.

This clonotype was seen many times. V gene TRBV24-1 combines with J gene TRBJ1-4; 8 nucleotides match TRBD1. With V trimmed by 3 bases and J by 7 bases, 3 bases remained unmatched. CDR1 and CDR2 from the germline V gene are KGHDR and SFDVKD. This CDR3 has 14 residues. The CDR3 coding sequence is TGTGCCACCAGTGATCCCGGACAGGGTGAAAAACTGTTTTTT. Encoded protein: CATSDPGQGEKLFF.

The chain is built from TRBV12-3 or TRBV12-4 and TRBJ2-3; 7 bases line up with TRBD1. Unmatched junction bases numbered 7, after V lost 7 bases and J lost 0 bases. CDR3 length: 15 residues. This chain's CDR3 is CASIPMTGSTDTQYF. The CDR3 DNA reads as TGTGCCAGCATACCCATGACAGGGAGCACAGATACGCAGTATTTT.

In its sample, this clonotype was seen a few times. The genes are TRBV12-3 or TRBV12-4 and TRBJ1-5; a weak D match, TRBD1 (6 bases). V was clipped by 6 bases and J by 4 bases, with 16 bases between them. The length of the CDR3 is 15 residues. The CDR3: CASSPPGQTNQPQHF. CDR3 DNA: TGTGCCAGCAGCCCCCCCGGACAGACTAATCAGCCCCAGCATTTT.

This clonotype was detected ten times or more. The gene calls are TRBV6-2 or TRBV6-3 and TRBJ1-5, with D unresolved. The V gene lost 11 bases and the J gene lost 4 bases, with 15 bases spanning the gap. In germline, CDR1 is MNHEY, CDR2 SVGEGT. There are 13 residues in the CDR3. CDR3 bases: TGTGCCGAGCGGGATTCCCTAAATCAGCCCCAGCATTTT. The encoded protein is CAERDSLNQPQHF.

The chain couples TRBV5-1 to TRBJ2-4; TRBD2 aligns across 8 bases. Germline V gene lookup returns CDR1 SGHRS and CDR2 YFSETQ. The trim removed 0 bases at V and 0 bases at J, leaving 2 bases unmatched. This CDR3 has 16 amino acids. The CDR3 loop reads CASSLDGGVAKNIQYF. The CDR3 nucleotides read TGCGCCAGCAGCTTGGACGGGGGGGTAGCCAAAAACATTCAGTACTTC.

This clonotype was found a few times. The chain is built from TRBV12-5 and TRBJ1-5, with TRBD1 as a possible D gene (6 bases). This CDR3 is built from 17 residues. Trimming shortened V by 2 bases and J by 7 bases, and 21 bases separated the two germline ends. In germline, CDR1 is LGHNT, CDR2 FRNRAP. CDR3: CASGLTLSGESGQPQHF. CDR3 in DNA: TGTGCTAGTGGTTTGACGCTATCAGGGGAGTCTGGGCAGCCCCAGCATTTT.

The table lists this clonotype with a few counts. CDR3 DNA: TGTGCCAGCAGCCAAGAGGGTGGCGGGGGCTCCTACGAGCAGTACTTC. It codes for CASSQEGGGGSYEQYF. The V call is TRBV4-2, the J call TRBJ2-7; 7 bases align to TRBD2. The length of the CDR3 is 16 residues. Germline V lookup: CDR1 LGHNA, CDR2 YNFKEQ. V dropped 0 bases and J dropped 0; count of bases not matched to a gene: 5.

This sequence joins TRBV2 and TRBJ2-6, with D uncertain. The V gene's germline CDR1 is SNHLY and CDR2 FYNNEI. This CDR3 has 15 amino acids. Between the trimmed V and J ends, which lost 5 bases and 0 bases, there was a span of 8 bases. The DNA of the CDR3 is TGTGCCAGCAGTTACCAGACCTCTGGGGCCAACGTCCTGACTTTC. This translates into CASSYQTSGANVLTF.

This clonotype was seen only a few times. The V and J genes are TRBV7-6 and TRBJ2-3; D is unresolved. Germline CDR1 SGHVS, CDR2 FNYEAQ. The CDR3 is made up of 13 amino acids. V was pared by 0 bases and J by 2 bases, with 3 bases between. Here the CDR3 DNA reads TGTGCCAGCAGCTTAGCGCTCACAGATACGCAGTATTTT. Translating gives CASSLALTDTQYF. Full variable domain (outside the CDR3, taken from reference TRBV7-6 and TRBJ2-3): GAGVSQSPRYKVTKRGQDVALRCDPISGHVSLYWYRQALGQGPEFLTYFNYEAQQDKSGLPNDRFSAERPEGSISTLTIQRTEQRDSAMYRCASSLALTDTQYFGPGTRLTVL.

The V and J genes are TRBV5-1 and TRBJ1-2, with a possible D match to TRBD1 (6 bases). From germline, CDR1 is SGHRS and CDR2 YFSETQ. This CDR3 contains 15 residues. V gave up 2 bases and J gave up 2 bases, with 13 bases separating them. CDR3 in amino acids: CASSFNRAWNYGYTF. For the CDR3, the DNA is TGCGCCAGCAGCTTTAACAGGGCCTGGAACTATGGCTACACCTTC. The whole variable domain, remainder taken from reference TRBV5-1 and TRBJ1-2, is KAGVTQTPRYLIKTRGQQVTLSCSPISGHRSVSWYQQTPGQGLQFLFEYFSETQRNKGNFPGRFSGRQFSNSRSEMNVSTLELGDSALYLCASSFNRAWNYGYTFGSGTRLTVV.

This CDR3 is CASSDSIFREQYF. CDR3 coding DNA: TGTGCCAGCAGCGACTCCATCTTCCGGGAGCAGTACTTC. The rearrangement joins TRBV12-3 or TRBV12-4 to TRBJ2-7; the D is unclear. V lost 6 bases and J lost 7, with 16 bases in between. This CDR3 comprises 13 residues.

Regarding this clonotype: Sequence at one end of the junction differs from germline and may be a read error. This chain uses TRBV6-2 or TRBV6-3 with TRBJ1-2; the D gene is possibly TRBD1 (5 bases). Looked up from germline, CDR1 is MNHEY and CDR2 is SVGEGT. The CDR3 sequence is 13 residues long. The CDR3 spells CASRYYRTEGYTF. The DNA of the CDR3 is TGTGCCAGCAGATACTACAGGACGGAAGGCTACACCTTC.

This clonotype has a handful of counts. The V call is TRBV6-5, the J call TRBJ1-5, with 10 bases lining up with TRBD1. The CDR3 runs to 14 residues. Germline CDR1 and CDR2: MNHEY and SVGAGI. V lost 8 bases and J lost 7; bases outside the gene matches: 8. The CDR3 coding sequence is TGTGCCAGCCATGGGACAGGGGAAGGGCAGCCCCAGCATTTT. This gives the protein CASHGTGEGQPQHF.

This clonotype showed up many times. The gene calls are TRBV12-3 or TRBV12-4 and TRBJ2-4; 10 nucleotides agree with TRBD2. The length of the CDR3 is 14 residues. Trimming at V came to 6 bases and at J to 7 bases, leaving 6 bases not matched to a gene. The CDR3 DNA sequence: TGTGCCAGCAGCCCGACTAGCGGGTCCAACATTCAGTACTTC. Encoded protein: CASSPTSGSNIQYF.

This chain connects TRBV12-3 or TRBV12-4 to TRBJ1-2; D may be TRBD1 (5 bases). CDR3 length: 12 residues. V lost 3 bases and J 9 bases, leaving 11 bases between the germline ends. CDR3 bases: TGTGCCAGCAGTTTCGGGGGGATCCGCTACACCTTC. This encodes CASSFGGIRYTF.

This clonotype was seen a handful of times. V usage is TRBV5-1 and J usage is TRBJ1-3; D remains unclear. Germline V gives CDR1 SGHRS, CDR2 YFSETQ. The CDR3 has 16 residues. V was pared by 4 bases and J by 4 bases, with 18 bases between. CDR3 DNA sequence: TGCGCCAGCAGCAAAGACGGGCCCAAGGAAGGAAACACCATATATTTT. The encoded protein is CASSKDGPKEGNTIYF.

This clonotype has at least ten counts. V and J are TRBV6-6 and TRBJ1-2; the match to TRBD1 covers 9 bases. CDR1 is MNHNY, CDR2 SVGAGI, per germline (reference sequence). The CDR3 covers 14 residues. J gave up 5 bases and V 2 bases, and 3 bases lay outside the gene matches. CDR3 bases: TGTGCCAGCAGTTACACAGGGGGCGGGTATGGCTACACCTTC. Protein: CASSYTGGGYGYTF.

The rearrangement links TRBV12-3 or TRBV12-4 to TRBJ2-2, with a tentative D call TRBD2 (5 bases). The V gene lost 3 bases and the J gene lost 7 bases, with 12 bases spanning the gap. This CDR3 spans 14 amino acids. CDR3: CASSFLNGNGELFF. As DNA, the CDR3 is TGTGCCAGCAGTTTTCTAAACGGGAACGGGGAGCTGTTTTTT.

This chain joins TRBV28 and TRBJ1-2, with TRBD1 identical over 10 bases. The CDR3 consists of 14 residues. Germline CDR1 MDHEN, CDR2 SYDVKM. V lost 6 bases, J lost 8 bases, and 9 bases stayed unmatched. The CDR3 DNA reads TGTGCCAGCAGGCCGGGACAGGGGACGGAAGGCTACACCTTC. Protein sequence: CASRPGQGTEGYTF.

The chain combines TRBV4-1 with TRBJ1-2; D gene uncertain. The CDR3 loop spans 14 amino acids. Per the germline V gene, CDR1 is MGHRA and CDR2 is YSYEKL. V was trimmed by 8 bases and J by 7 bases, leaving 20 bases between them. CDR3 region: CASGPLGRFGGYTF. In DNA form, the CDR3 reads TGCGCCAGCGGACCCTTGGGTCGCTTCGGTGGCTACACCTTC.

This clonotype was detected only a few times. The J gene is TRBJ2-3, the V gene TRBV2; D is undetermined. CDR3 size: 17 residues. V lost 6 bases, J lost 0 bases, and 19 bases lay in between. The V gene's germline CDR1 is SNHLY and CDR2 FYNNEI. DNA of the CDR3: TGTGCCAGCAGGGTCCCAAGGTTGACGACTAGCACAGATACGCAGTATTTT. Translation: CASRVPRLTTSTDTQYF.

The rearrangement uses TRBV11-2 and TRBJ1-6, with a tentative D call TRBD1 (5 bases). This CDR3 is built from 13 residues. The ends were cut back, 4 bases at V and 7 bases at J, with 8 bases in the middle. The V gene's germline CDR1 is SGHAT and CDR2 FQNNGV. In nucleotides, the CDR3 is TGTGCCAGCAGCTGGGGGGAGAATTCACCCCTCCACTTT. Translation: CASSWGENSPLHF.

The V and J genes are TRBV7-9 and TRBJ2-4; D is undetermined. This CDR3 is built from 14 residues. Trimming pared 3 bases from V and 9 bases from J, leaving 15 bases between. CDR1 SEHNR and CDR2 FQNEAQ come from the germline V gene (reference sequence). The CDR3 DNA reads as TGTGCCAGCAGCTTTTACACTGCGACTGGCATTCAGTACTTC. Its protein product is CASSFYTATGIQYF.

The chain carries TRBV6-5 and TRBJ1-1, with TRBD1 identical over 11 bases. The CDR3 totals 17 residues. The trim removed 0 bases at V and 5 bases at J, leaving 8 bases unmatched. Germline V CDR1 and CDR2: MNHEY, SVGAGI. The CDR3, as DNA: TGTGCCAGCAGTTACTCCCGGACAGGGGGCCTGAGGACTGAAGCTTTCTTT. It codes for CASSYSRTGGLRTEAFF.

V and J are TRBV4-3 and TRBJ2-7; TRBD1 aligns across 8 bases. The CDR3 sequence is 15 residues long. Germline values: CDR1 LGHNA, CDR2 YSLEER. With V trimmed by 1 base and J by 4 bases, 6 bases remained unmatched. CDR3 sequence (DNA): TGCGCCAGCAGCCAAGGCCAGGGGGCCGCATACGAGCAGTACTTC. It encodes CASSQGQGAAYEQYF.

V usage is TRBV28 and J usage is TRBJ2-2, with D unclear. The CDR3 has 14 amino acids. Germline V lookup: CDR1 MDHEN, CDR2 SYDVKM. V was cut by 3 bases and J by 6 bases, with 11 bases left in between. The CDR3 DNA reads TGTGCCAGCAGTTTCCCTGTCCTAGCCGGGGAGCTGTTTTTT. It is translated as CASSFPVLAGELFF.

This clonotype appeared a few times. The chain couples TRBV20-1 to TRBJ2-5, with TRBD2 matching over 9 bases. CDR3 size: 15 residues. Germline V CDR1 and CDR2: DFQATT, SNEGSKA (reference sequence). With V trimmed by 6 bases and J by 3 bases, 11 bases remained unmatched. The CDR3 nucleotides are TGCAGTGCAAGGGTTAGCGGGAGCTGGGAAGAGACCCAGTACTTC. It specifies CSARVSGSWEETQYF.

This clonotype has just a few counts. This sequence joins TRBV5-1 and TRBJ1-3; D gene uncertain. The CDR3 extends over 15 amino acids. Trimming left V 0 bases short and J 0 bases short, with 7 bases between. Germline CDR1 SGHRS, CDR2 YFSETQ. The DNA of the CDR3 is TGCGCCAGCAGCTTGGAGGCAGGCTCTGGAAACACCATATATTTT. It encodes CASSLEAGSGNTIYF.

The V and J genes are TRBV5-5 and TRBJ2-3; 13 bases are shared with TRBD2. The germline CDR1 and CDR2 sequences are SGHKS and YYEKEE (reference sequence). V lost 3 bases, J lost 1 base, and 2 bases stayed unmatched. The CDR3 loop spans 16 amino acids. The CDR3: CASSYTSGGGTDTQYF. Here the CDR3 DNA reads TGTGCCAGCAGCTATACTAGCGGGGGGGGCACAGATACGCAGTATTTT.

This clonotype was detected a few times. The rearrangement links TRBV7-9 to TRBJ2-3; 8 positions match TRBD2. The CDR3 extends over 15 amino acids. V dropped 2 bases and J dropped 4; count of bases not matched to a gene: 5. Germline V gene lookup returns CDR1 SEHNR and CDR2 FQNEAQ (reference sequence). CDR3 residues: CASSLMAGGADTQYF. The CDR3 DNA sequence: TGTGCCAGCAGCTTAATGGCGGGGGGAGCAGATACGCAGTATTTT.